The 7 T cell receptor beta chains given below trace back to one sample, sequenced in a study of cytomegalovirus exposure and HLA in healthy donors. The PCR made use of 60 Vbeta and 13 Jbeta primers. Sequenced by immunoSEQ multiplex PCR; TCRdb stores in-frame clones only, minus some. The sample includes roughly 89,000 clones, approximately 64% of them seen just once. The specimen sequenced was PBMCs. The receptors were sampled from a woman aged 45-65 years in good health and CMV-seropositive.

The genes are TRBV4-2 and TRBJ1-6, with a weak D call TRBD1 (6 bases). There are 15 residues in the CDR3. The V end was cut by 4 bases, the J end by 9 bases, with 16 bases between. Germline-derived CDR1 and CDR2 are LGHNA and YNFKEQ. CDR3 in amino acids: CASSLPGQGGSPLHF. CDR3 nucleotides: TGTGCCAGCAGCCTACCGGGACAAGGTGGTTCACCCCTCCACTTT.

The V and J genes are TRBV7-2 and TRBJ1-4; weak D call: TRBD1 (6 bases). V was trimmed by 5 bases and J by 0 bases, leaving 13 bases between them. CDR3 length: 16 amino acids. Per germline, CDR1 SGHTA and CDR2 FQGNSA. CDR3: CASSAETGPTNEKLFF. The CDR3 bases are TGTGCCAGCAGCGCAGAGACAGGTCCAACTAATGAAAAACTGTTTTTT. The full variable domain, rest sourced from reference TRBV7-2 and TRBJ1-4, is GAGVSQSPSNKVTEKGKDVELRCDPISGHTALYWYRQSLGQGLEFLIYFQGNSAPDKSGLPSDRFSAERTGGSVSTLTIQRTQQEDSAVYLCASSAETGPTNEKLFFGSGTQLSVL.

This clone came up once. A junction boundary mismatches the germline segment, possibly from a read error. The rearrangement links TRBV7-9 to TRBJ1-2, with D tentatively TRBD1 (5 bases). The germline gives CDR1 SEHNR, CDR2 FQNEAQ (reference sequence). The CDR3 consists of 15 residues. CDR3 residues: CASNLVSGDSHGYTF. The CDR3 nucleotides read TGTGCCAGCAACTTAGTTTCGGGGGACTCCCATGGCTACACCTTC. The full variable domain, rest sourced from reference TRBV7-9 and TRBJ1-2, is DTGVSQNPRHKITKRGQNVTFRCDPISEHNRLYWYRQTLGQGPEFLTYFQNEAQLEKSRLLSDRFSAERPKGSFSTLEIQRTEQGDSAMYLCASNLVSGDSHGYTFGSGTRLTVV.

V gene TRBV7-9 combines with J gene TRBJ2-1; TRBD1 matches 7 bases. Per germline, CDR1 SEHNR and CDR2 FQNEAQ (reference sequence). V lost 5 bases, J lost 3 bases, and 7 bases stayed unmatched. There are 15 residues in the CDR3. The CDR3 DNA is TGTGCCAGCAGCCTCAACAGGGGAATCTACAATGAGCAGTTCTTC. As protein: CASSLNRGIYNEQFF.

The rearrangement links TRBV30 to TRBJ1-2; TRBD1 aligns across 7 bases. CDR3 length equals 13 residues. The junction had 4 bases not matched to a gene; V was cut back by 2 bases and J by 4 bases. CDR1 is GTSNPN and CDR2 is SVGIG in the germline V gene (reference sequence). The CDR3 DNA is TGTGCCTGGAGTCCGACAGGGAGCTATGGCTACACCTTC. Amino acid sequence: CAWSPTGSYGYTF.

This clone was counted at least ten times. This rearrangement joins TRBV6-5 to TRBJ1-2; tentatively, D is TRBD1 (5 bases). The germline V gene encodes CDR1 MNHEY and CDR2 SVGAGI. There are 13 residues in the CDR3. The germline V and J ends were trimmed by 5 bases and 5 bases, with 12 bases remaining between them. The CDR3 bases are TGTGCCAGCAGTCGCGGGACGGAGTATGGCTACACCTTC. Residues: CASSRGTEYGYTF.

Notes on this clone: A single base separates this from a much larger clone, so it may be a read error. The chain uses TRBV28 and TRBJ1-5, with 10 bases lining up with TRBD1. V trimming: 6 bases; J trimming: 2 bases; junction bases outside the gene matches: 4. Germline-derived CDR1 and CDR2 are MDHEN and SYDVKM. The CDR3 sequence is 15 residues long. DNA of the CDR3: TGTGCCAGCAGCCCCGGGACAGGGGGCAATCAGCCCCAGCATTTT. It yields the protein CASSPGTGGNQPQHF.